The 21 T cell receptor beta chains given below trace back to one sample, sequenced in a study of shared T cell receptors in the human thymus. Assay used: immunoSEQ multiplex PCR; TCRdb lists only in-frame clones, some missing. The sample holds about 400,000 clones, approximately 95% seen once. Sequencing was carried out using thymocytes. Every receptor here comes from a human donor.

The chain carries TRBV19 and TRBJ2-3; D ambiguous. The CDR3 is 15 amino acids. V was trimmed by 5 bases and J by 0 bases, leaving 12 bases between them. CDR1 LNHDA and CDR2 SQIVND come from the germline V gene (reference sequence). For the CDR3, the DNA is TGTGCCAGTAGTCGCCATTATCCTAGCACAGATACGCAGTATTTT. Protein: CASSRHYPSTDTQYF.

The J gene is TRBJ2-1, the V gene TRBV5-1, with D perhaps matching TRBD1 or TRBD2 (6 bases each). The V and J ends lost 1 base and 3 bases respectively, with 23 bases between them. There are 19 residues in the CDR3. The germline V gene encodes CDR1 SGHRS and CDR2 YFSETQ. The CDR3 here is CASSLYTGAHSFLYNEQFF. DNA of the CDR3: TGCGCCAGCAGCTTGTATACGGGGGCGCATTCGTTTCTCTACAATGAGCAGTTCTTC.

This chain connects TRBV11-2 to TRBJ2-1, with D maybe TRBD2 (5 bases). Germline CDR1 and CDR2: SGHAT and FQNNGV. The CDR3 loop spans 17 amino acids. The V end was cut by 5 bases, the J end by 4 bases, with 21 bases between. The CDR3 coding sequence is TGTGCCAGCAGCCAAAAACCCCTGAGGGAGAGGTACAATGAGCAGTTCTTC. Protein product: CASSQKPLRERYNEQFF.

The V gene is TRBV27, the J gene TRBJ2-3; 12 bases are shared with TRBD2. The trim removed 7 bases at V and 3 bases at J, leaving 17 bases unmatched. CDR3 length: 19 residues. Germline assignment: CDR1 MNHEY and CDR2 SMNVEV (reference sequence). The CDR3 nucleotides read TGTGCCAGCACCTTTGCCGGGGCTAGCGGGAGGGCGTGGACAGATACGCAGTATTTT. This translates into CASTFAGASGRAWTDTQYF.

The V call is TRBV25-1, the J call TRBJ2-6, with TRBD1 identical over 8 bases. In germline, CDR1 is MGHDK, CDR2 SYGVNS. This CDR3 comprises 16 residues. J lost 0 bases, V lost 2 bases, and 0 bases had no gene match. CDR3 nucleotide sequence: TGTGCCAGCAGTGAAGGACAGGGCTCTGGGGCCAACGTCCTGACTTTC. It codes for CASSEGQGSGANVLTF.

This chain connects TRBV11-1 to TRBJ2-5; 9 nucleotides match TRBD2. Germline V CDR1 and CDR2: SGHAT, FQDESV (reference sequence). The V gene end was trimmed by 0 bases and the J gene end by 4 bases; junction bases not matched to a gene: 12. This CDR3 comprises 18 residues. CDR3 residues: CASSLASSGRSGGETQYF. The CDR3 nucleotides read TGTGCCAGCAGCTTAGCTTCCAGCGGGAGGTCCGGTGGAGAGACCCAGTACTTC.

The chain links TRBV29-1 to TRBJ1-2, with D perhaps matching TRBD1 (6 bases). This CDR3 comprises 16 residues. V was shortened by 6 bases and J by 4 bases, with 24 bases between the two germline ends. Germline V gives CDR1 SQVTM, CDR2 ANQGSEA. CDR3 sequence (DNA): TGCAGCGTCCACCACCACTTGAGGGGGACAAGCTATGGCTACACCTTC. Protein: CSVHHHLRGTSYGYTF.

The CDR3 reads CASSELLNRRKPYNEQFF. The CDR3 DNA follows: TGCGCCAGCAGTGAGTTACTTAATAGGAGGAAACCCTACAATGAGCAGTTCTTC. The chain joins TRBV10-2 to TRBJ2-1; tentatively, D is TRBD2 (5 bases). The CDR3 totals 18 residues. The germline V and J ends were trimmed by 1 base and 2 bases, with 18 bases remaining between them. CDR1 WSHSY and CDR2 SAAADI come from the germline V gene.

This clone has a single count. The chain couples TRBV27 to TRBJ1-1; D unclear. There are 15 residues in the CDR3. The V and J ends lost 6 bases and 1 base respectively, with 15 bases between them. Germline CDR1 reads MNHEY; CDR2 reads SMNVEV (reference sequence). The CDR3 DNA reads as TGTGCCAGCAGCCCGATTAAGGCGGGGAACACTGAAGCTTTCTTT. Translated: CASSPIKAGNTEAFF.

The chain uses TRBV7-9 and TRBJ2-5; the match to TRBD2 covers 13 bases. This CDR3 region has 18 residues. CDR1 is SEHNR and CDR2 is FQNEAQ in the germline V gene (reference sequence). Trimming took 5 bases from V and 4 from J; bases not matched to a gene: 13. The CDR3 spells CASSPRRLAGGLGETQYF. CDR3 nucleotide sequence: TGTGCCAGCAGCCCCCGTCGACTAGCGGGAGGCTTGGGAGAGACCCAGTACTTC.

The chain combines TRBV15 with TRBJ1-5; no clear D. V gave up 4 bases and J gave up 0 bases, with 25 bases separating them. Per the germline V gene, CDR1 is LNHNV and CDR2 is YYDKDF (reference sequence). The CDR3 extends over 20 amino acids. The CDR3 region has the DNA TGTGCCACCAGCATCCCCCTAGACCAGAAGGGAAGACATAGCAATCAGCCCCAGCATTTT. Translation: CATSIPLDQKGRHSNQPQHF.

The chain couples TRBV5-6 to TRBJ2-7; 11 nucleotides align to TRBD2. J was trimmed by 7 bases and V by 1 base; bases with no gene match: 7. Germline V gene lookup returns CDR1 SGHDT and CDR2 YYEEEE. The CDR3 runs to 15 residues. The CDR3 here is CASSLYLAGGNEQYF. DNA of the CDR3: TGTGCCAGCAGCTTGTACCTAGCGGGAGGTAATGAGCAGTACTTC.

CDR3 protein: CASSSGLAGSYEQYF. The DNA for the CDR3 is TGTGCCAGCAGCTCTGGACTAGCGGGGTCCTACGAGCAGTACTTC. The chain recombines TRBV7-9 with TRBJ2-7; TRBD2 matches at 12 bases. With V trimmed by 4 bases and J by 1 base, 2 bases remained unmatched. CDR3 length: 15 amino acids. Per germline, CDR1 SEHNR and CDR2 FQNEAQ (reference sequence).

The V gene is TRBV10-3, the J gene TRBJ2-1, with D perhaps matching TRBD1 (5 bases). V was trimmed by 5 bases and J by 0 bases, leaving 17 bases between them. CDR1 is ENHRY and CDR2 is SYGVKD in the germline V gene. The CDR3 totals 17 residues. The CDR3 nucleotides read TGTGCCATCAGTCTCTACCTCGACAGCAACTCCTACAATGAGCAGTTCTTC. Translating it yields CAISLYLDSNSYNEQFF.

The CDR3 DNA reads as TGCGCCAGCAGCCAAGATCTAGGAGGTAAAGTAATCTATGGCTACACCTTC. Its translation is CASSQDLGGKVIYGYTF. The rearrangement links TRBV4-3 to TRBJ1-2; D uncertain. The germline gives CDR1 LGHNA, CDR2 YSLEER. The CDR3 is made up of 17 amino acids. Trimming took off 0 bases at V and 4 bases at J, with 18 bases between the two ends.

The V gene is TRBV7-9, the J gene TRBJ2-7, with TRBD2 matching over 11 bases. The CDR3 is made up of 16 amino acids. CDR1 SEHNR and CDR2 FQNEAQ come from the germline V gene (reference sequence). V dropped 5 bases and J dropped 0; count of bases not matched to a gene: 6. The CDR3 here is CASSASGRLISYEQYF. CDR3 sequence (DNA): TGTGCCAGCAGCGCTAGCGGGAGGCTTATCTCCTACGAGCAGTACTTC.

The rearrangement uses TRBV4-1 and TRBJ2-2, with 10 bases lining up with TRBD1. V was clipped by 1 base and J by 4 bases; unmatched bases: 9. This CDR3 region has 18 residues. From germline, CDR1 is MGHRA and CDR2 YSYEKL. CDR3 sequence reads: CASSQVPPGQGSTGELFF. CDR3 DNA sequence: TGCGCCAGCAGCCAAGTGCCACCGGGACAGGGGAGCACCGGGGAGCTGTTTTTT.

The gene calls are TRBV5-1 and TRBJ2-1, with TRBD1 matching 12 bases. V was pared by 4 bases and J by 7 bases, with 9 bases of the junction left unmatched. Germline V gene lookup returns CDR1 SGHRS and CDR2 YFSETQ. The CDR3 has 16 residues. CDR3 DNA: TGCGCCAGCAGCCTAAGGCCGGGACAGGGGGCGAATGAGCAGTTCTTC. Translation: CASSLRPGQGANEQFF.

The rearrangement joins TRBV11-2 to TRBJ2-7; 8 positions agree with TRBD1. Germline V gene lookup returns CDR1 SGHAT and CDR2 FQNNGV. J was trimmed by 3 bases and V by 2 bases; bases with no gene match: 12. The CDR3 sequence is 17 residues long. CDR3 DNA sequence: TGTGCCAGCAGCTTAAGCCCGAGGGTGGGACAGGTCTACGAGCAGTACTTC. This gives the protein CASSLSPRVGQVYEQYF.

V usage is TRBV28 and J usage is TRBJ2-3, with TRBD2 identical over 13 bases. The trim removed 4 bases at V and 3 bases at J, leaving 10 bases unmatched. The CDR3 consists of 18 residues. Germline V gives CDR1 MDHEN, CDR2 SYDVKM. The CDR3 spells CASSSGLAGRYATDTQYF. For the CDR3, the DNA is TGTGCCAGCAGTTCGGGACTAGCGGGGAGATATGCGACAGATACGCAGTATTTT.

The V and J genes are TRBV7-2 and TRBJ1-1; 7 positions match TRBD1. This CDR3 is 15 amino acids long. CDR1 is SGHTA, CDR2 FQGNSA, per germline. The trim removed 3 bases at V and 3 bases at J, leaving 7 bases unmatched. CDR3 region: CASSLETGKYTEAFF. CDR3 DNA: TGTGCCAGCAGCTTGGAGACAGGGAAGTACACTGAAGCTTTCTTT.